This is a list of T cell receptor beta chains from one sample in a study of blood T cell repertoires in COVID-19. Method: immunoSEQ multiplex PCR; TCRdb's copy keeps in-frame clones and lacks some. The sample lists about 160,000 clones, 85% to 90% seen once, with 6.5% to 8% in the top ten. Sequencing was done on a sample of PBMCs or T cells enriched from blood (not recorded which). Receptors originate from a woman aged 50 to 60 who had recovered from COVID-19. Both conserved end residues are part of each CDR3. D genes are given only for firm matches. Clone size, where shown, is once, few, many, or a class for clones that have expanded.

NA	TRBV12-5	TRBD1	TRBJ1-1	CASGFRQGDTEAFF	TGTGCTAGTGGTTTTCGACAGGGGGACACTGAAGCTTTCTTT
NA	TRBV30	NA	TRBJ1-4	CAWSVFQGSEKLFF	TGTGCCTGGAGTGTATTCCAGGGAAGTGAAAAACTGTTTTTT
NA	TRBV7-3	TRBD2	TRBJ2-1	CASSLISGGYNEQFF	TGTGCCAGCAGCTTAATTAGCGGGGGGTACAATGAGCAGTTCTTC
NA	TRBV29-1	TRBD2	TRBJ2-5	CSVVRTSGAHPQETQYF	TGCAGCGTTGTCCGGACTAGCGGGGCGCACCCGCAAGAGACCCAGTACTTC
once	TRBV29-1	NA	TRBJ2-1	CSVERHSSYNEQFF	TGCAGCGTCGAACGACACAGTTCCTACAATGAGCAGTTCTTC
NA	TRBV29-1	TRBD2	TRBJ2-1	CSVENLAGGYNEQFF	TGCAGCGTTGAAAACTTGGCGGGGGGATACAATGAGCAGTTCTTC
NA	TRBV18	NA	TRBJ2-5	CASSLKETQYF	TGTGCCAGCTCACTTAAAGAGACCCAGTACTTC
NA	TRBV11-2	TRBD1	TRBJ1-2	CASSTRTGYYGYTF	TGTGCCAGCAGCACCCGGACAGGGTACTATGGCTACACCTTC
few	TRBV4-1	NA	TRBJ1-1	CASSQASVINTEAFF	TGCGCCAGCAGCCAAGCCAGCGTAATAAACACTGAAGCTTTCTTT
NA	TRBV27	NA	TRBJ1-2	CASSKAAPAITNYGYTF	TGTGCCAGCAGCAAGGCGGCCCCCGCGATCACTAACTATGGCTACACCTTC
NA	TRBV6-4	NA	TRBJ1-1	CASSDGPTRPFF	TGTGCCAGCAGTGACGGGCCGACCAGGCCTTTCTTT
NA	TRBV30	NA	TRBJ2-7	CAWRMYYEQYF	TGTGCCTGGAGAATGTATTACGAGCAGTACTTC
once	TRBV6-2/TRBV6-3	NA	TRBJ2-5	CASSYRAGETQYF	TGTGCCAGCAGTTACAGGGCAGGGGAGACCCAGTACTTC
NA	TRBV10-3	TRBD2	TRBJ2-3	CAISDGLAGGLTDTQYF	TGTGCCATCAGTGACGGACTAGCGGGGGGGCTCACAGATACGCAGTATTTT
NA	TRBV6-6	NA	TRBJ1-4	CASSEHEGVVDEKLFF	TGTGCCAGCAGCGAACATGAGGGGGTGGTTGATGAAAAACTGTTTTTT
NA	TRBV9	NA	TRBJ1-1	CASSVEAGNTEAFF	TGTGCCAGCAGCGTAGAAGCTGGGAACACTGAAGCTTTCTTT
NA	TRBV4-3	TRBD1	TRBJ2-1	CASSQDNIGQGSYNEQFF	TGCGCCAGCAGCCAAGACAATATTGGACAGGGGAGCTACAATGAGCAGTTCTTC
NA	TRBV6-5	NA	TRBJ1-6	CASRPRRNSPLHF	TGTGCCAGCAGGCCACGGCGGAATTCACCCCTCCACTTT
NA	TRBV15	TRBD1	TRBJ1-2	CATSRDGLRQGWGYTF	TGTGCCACCAGCAGAGATGGGTTAAGACAGGGCTGGGGCTACACCTTC
NA	TRBV19	NA	TRBJ1-5	CASSREEAWGEPQHF	TGTGCCAGTAGTAGAGAGGAGGCGTGGGGGGAGCCCCAGCATTTT
NA	TRBV5-1	TRBD2	TRBJ2-3	CASSLALTGGNTDTQYF	TGCGCCAGCAGCTTGGCCTTAACGGGGGGTAACACAGATACGCAGTATTTT
few	TRBV7-2	NA	TRBJ2-7	CASSPNQGYEQYF	TGTGCCAGCAGCCCTAACCAGGGCTACGAGCAGTACTTC
NA	TRBV7-2	NA	TRBJ1-6	CASSLAQGGNSPLHF	TGTGCCAGCAGCTTAGCTCAGGGCGGTAATTCACCCCTCCACTTT
NA	TRBV20-1	NA	TRBJ1-6	CSASAGTTNSPLHF	TGCAGTGCTAGTGCCGGGACAACAAATTCACCCCTCCACTTT
NA	TRBV27	NA	TRBJ2-3	CASSGGSTDTQYF	TGTGCCAGCAGCGGGGGATCCACAGATACGCAGTATTTT
NA	TRBV5-5	NA	TRBJ1-1	CASSLEGMGNTEAFF	TGTGCCAGCAGCTTGGAGGGGATGGGGAACACTGAAGCTTTCTTT
NA	TRBV29-1	TRBD1	TRBJ1-2	CSADLTGPNYGYTF	TGCAGCGCCGATTTGACAGGGCCCAACTATGGCTACACCTTC
NA	TRBV7-2	TRBD2	TRBJ2-3	CASSLVAGGPSDTQYF	TGTGCCAGCAGCTTAGTAGCGGGGGGGCCATCAGATACGCAGTATTTT
NA	TRBV5-6	TRBD1	TRBJ2-7	CASRNRDRVLYEQYF	TGTGCCAGCAGGAACCGGGACAGGGTTCTATACGAGCAGTACTTC
NA	TRBV6-2/TRBV6-3	NA	TRBJ1-5	CASSYGQGRGRSNQPQHF	TGTGCCAGCAGTTACGGGCAGGGGCGCGGAAGAAGCAATCAGCCCCAGCATTTT
NA	TRBV24-1	NA	TRBJ2-2	CATRGAGADTGELFF	TGTGCCACCAGGGGGGCGGGGGCCGACACCGGGGAGCTGTTTTTT
NA	TRBV27	NA	TRBJ1-6	CASSLRGGYNSPLHF	TGTGCCAGCAGTTTAAGGGGTGGCTATAATTCACCCCTCCACTTT
NA	TRBV11-1	NA	TRBJ1-2	CASSSRASSSGDGYTF	TGTGCCAGCAGCTCCCGGGCTTCGTCCTCAGGGGATGGCTACACCTTC
NA	TRBV7-9	TRBD1	TRBJ1-2	CASSTGQALNGYTF	TGTGCCAGCAGCACGGGACAGGCGTTGAATGGCTACACCTTC
NA	TRBV29-1	NA	TRBJ1-4	CSVGRGSEKLFF	TGCAGCGTTGGAAGGGGAAGTGAAAAACTGTTTTTT
NA	TRBV5-1	NA	TRBJ2-2	CASWWGQNTGELFF	TGCGCCAGCTGGTGGGGACAGAACACCGGGGAGCTGTTTTTT
NA	TRBV2	TRBD2	TRBJ2-3	CASSASGGPTDTQYF	TGTGCCAGCAGTGCGAGCGGGGGGCCCACAGATACGCAGTATTTT
NA	TRBV6-4	NA	TRBJ1-1	CASSSTGPLNTEAFF	TGTGCCAGCAGTTCAACAGGGCCCTTGAACACTGAAGCTTTCTTT
NA	TRBV19	NA	TRBJ1-2	CASSIVLNGRDYGYTF	TGTGCCAGTAGTATAGTGTTGAACGGCAGGGACTATGGCTACACCTTC
NA	TRBV20-1	NA	TRBJ1-2	CSASYNYGYTF	TGCAGTGCTAGCTATAACTATGGCTACACCTTC
NA	TRBV7-2	TRBD1	TRBJ1-2	CASSQGQGRLGYTF	TGTGCCAGCAGCCAGGGACAGGGGAGACTCGGGTACACCTTC
NA	TRBV5-1	NA	TRBJ1-2	CASNGPSTGSEDGYTF	TGCGCCAGCAATGGGCCGTCTACAGGGTCCGAAGATGGCTACACCTTC
NA	TRBV15	NA	TRBJ1-2	CATSREPGWYGYTF	TGTGCCACCAGCAGAGAGCCAGGGTGGTATGGCTACACCTTC
NA	TRBV4-1	TRBD1	TRBJ2-5	CASSQGDGQGPIRETQYF	TGCGCCAGCAGCCAAGGGGACGGACAGGGCCCTATTAGGGAGACCCAGTACTTC
NA	TRBV7-6	TRBD2	TRBJ2-1	CASSSPGLAGNEQFF	TGTGCCAGCAGCTCACCGGGACTAGCGGGGAATGAGCAGTTCTTC
once	TRBV18	TRBD1	TRBJ2-2	CASSLRRTGLDTGELFF	TGTGCCAGCTCACTACGGCGGACAGGGTTGGACACCGGGGAGCTGTTTTTT
NA	TRBV5-1	TRBD1	TRBJ2-6	CASRRTGSRSLSGANVLTF	TGCGCCAGTAGACGGACAGGGAGCCGCTCTCTCTCTGGGGCCAACGTCCTGACTTTC
NA	TRBV9	TRBD2	TRBJ2-3	CASSVDVGGTDTQYF	TGTGCCAGCAGCGTAGATGTCGGGGGGACAGATACGCAGTATTTT
once	TRBV20-1	NA	TRBJ2-3	CSAILLPAQYF	TGCAGTGCCATACTCCTCCCCGCGCAGTATTTT
NA	TRBV27	NA	TRBJ1-1	CASSRRSGSTEAFF	TGTGCCAGCAGTCGAAGATCAGGTAGCACTGAAGCTTTCTTT
NA	TRBV7-2	NA	TRBJ1-1	CASSLTGSRTEAFF	TGTGCCAGCAGCTTAACGGGGAGCCGCACTGAAGCTTTCTTT
NA	TRBV3-1/TRBV3-2	NA	TRBJ2-2	CASSHEKRAGIWNTGELFF	TGTGCCAGCAGCCACGAAAAGAGGGCCGGGATTTGGAACACCGGGGAGCTGTTTTTT
NA	TRBV6-5	NA	TRBJ1-1	CASSPTGNTEAFF	TGTGCCAGCAGCCCGACAGGAAACACTGAAGCTTTCTTT
NA	TRBV5-1	TRBD2	TRBJ2-3	CASSLGGLAGPTDTQYF	TGCGCCAGCAGCTTGGGGGGACTAGCGGGGCCCACAGATACGCAGTATTTT
NA	TRBV6-5	TRBD1	TRBJ2-7	CASSLGTGVNEQYF	TGTGCCAGCAGTCTAGGAACAGGGGTAAACGAGCAGTACTTC
NA	TRBV6-2/TRBV6-3	NA	TRBJ1-5	CASSPLVRSQPQHF	TGTGCCAGCAGTCCCCTCGTTAGGAGCCAGCCCCAGCATTTT
NA	TRBV6-6	NA	TRBJ1-1	CASSGGQNTEAFF	TGTGCCAGCAGTGGGGGACAGAACACTGAAGCTTTCTTT